The 20 T cell receptor beta chains listed next were all sequenced from one sample in a study of shared clonotypes between healthy human individuals (dated by TCRdb to the early 2020s). The library was generated by the immunoSEQ multiplex PCR assay. Sourced from immuneACCESS, this table was stored by TCRdb with only in-frame sequences that have V and J called. A share of the clones is absent; for the studies checked, an unresolved V gene accounts for under half, and the remainder has no known explanation. Within this sample are 1.4 million to 1.5 million clones, with roughly 96% of them counted one time only. Approximately 1.1% of the sample comes from the top ten. Sequencing was done on a sample of naive CD4+ T cells sorted from blood. In the paper's terms, the cell subset or site label means: CD45RA+ positively selected. All receptors derive from a man aged 25 to 40 in good health.

This chain joins TRBV5-5 and TRBJ2-7; 8 bases map to TRBD2. Germline CDR1 reads SGHKS; CDR2 reads YYEKEE (reference sequence). This CDR3 is built from 18 residues. V lost 0 bases and J lost 0; bases outside the gene matches: 11. CDR3 loop: CASSLALPIAGSSYEQYF. The DNA for the CDR3 is TGTGCCAGCAGCTTGGCCCTCCCTATAGCGGGAAGCTCCTACGAGCAGTACTTC.

This chain joins TRBV6-1 and TRBJ2-3; D is uncertain. The CDR3 loop spans 13 amino acids. V shed 6 bases and J shed 2 bases, with 9 bases lying between them. Per the germline V gene, CDR1 is MNHNS and CDR2 is SASEGT. The CDR3 region has the DNA TGTGCCAGCAGGACTTCCTACACAGATACGCAGTATTTT. It encodes CASRTSYTDTQYF.

The V call is TRBV4-1, the J call TRBJ2-3; 7 positions agree with TRBD1. Unmatched junction bases numbered 11, after V lost 5 bases and J lost 0 bases. The germline V gene has CDR1 MGHRA and CDR2 YSYEKL. The CDR3 totals 17 residues. CDR3 amino acids: CASSTPDREPSTDTQYF. The CDR3 nucleotides are TGCGCCAGCAGCACCCCCGACAGGGAACCTAGCACAGATACGCAGTATTTT.

This sequence joins TRBV6-6 and TRBJ1-2; D is possibly TRBD1 (5 bases). CDR1 and CDR2 from the germline V gene are MNHNY and SVGAGI (reference sequence). Trimming took off 8 bases at V and 10 bases at J, with 14 bases between the two ends. The CDR3 has 11 residues. The CDR3 region has the DNA TGTGCCAGCTTCCTACGGGGCGACTACACCTTC. As protein: CASFLRGDYTF.

This chain joins TRBV9 and TRBJ2-7; 9 nucleotides line up with TRBD1. CDR3 length equals 15 residues. Germline CDR1 and CDR2: SGDLS and YYNGEE. Germline trimming cut 4 bases from V and 3 bases from J; bases unmatched to any gene: 8. The CDR3 loop reads CASSPGTGKIYEQYF. CDR3 sequence (DNA): TGTGCCAGCAGCCCCGGGACAGGGAAGATCTACGAGCAGTACTTC.

Regarding this clone: Other DNA sequences in the sample encode the same CDR3. The chain couples TRBV7-2 to TRBJ2-6; D uncertain. Trimming shortened V by 0 bases and J by 4 bases, and 4 bases separated the two germline ends. The CDR3 runs to 14 residues. Per germline, CDR1 SGHTA and CDR2 FQGNSA. CDR3 DNA sequence: TGTGCCAGCAGCTTAGCGAGCGGGGCCAACGTCCTGACTTTC. It codes for CASSLASGANVLTF.

V gene TRBV6-6 combines with J gene TRBJ2-7; TRBD2 matches at 7 bases. The CDR3 contains 14 residues. From germline, CDR1 is MNHNY and CDR2 SVGAGI (reference sequence). The V segment lost 8 bases and the J segment 4 bases; nucleotides outside the gene matches: 11. CDR3 nucleotide sequence: TGTGCCAGCTCGCTCCGGGGGAGGGTATACGAGCAGTACTTC. Translated, it gives CASSLRGRVYEQYF.

The chain links TRBV28 to TRBJ2-3; 13 bases map to TRBD2. The CDR3 is made up of 16 amino acids. V shed 6 bases and J 3 bases; nucleotides not matched to a gene: 6. The germline CDR1 and CDR2 sequences are MDHEN and SYDVKM. Here the CDR3 DNA reads TGTGCCAGCAGCCCAAGGACTAGCGGGAGAACAGATACGCAGTATTTT. Protein: CASSPRTSGRTDTQYF.

This clone was recorded once. The chain couples TRBV5-6 to TRBJ2-5; 10 positions match TRBD2. The V segment lost 4 bases and the J segment 7 bases; nucleotides outside the gene matches: 10. The CDR3 totals 15 residues. Germline lookup yields CDR1 SGHDT and CDR2 YYEEEE. This CDR3 is CASSRPGLAQGTQYF. The CDR3 DNA follows: TGTGCCAGCAGCCGACCGGGACTAGCGCAGGGGACCCAGTACTTC.

The chain employs TRBV15 and TRBJ2-7, with TRBD1 as a possible D gene (6 bases). Germline V gene data show CDR1 as LNHNV and CDR2 as YYDKDF (reference sequence). V was clipped by 1 base and J by 2 bases, with 15 bases between them. CDR3 length: 16 amino acids. The DNA of the CDR3 is TGTGCCACCAGCAGAGGACAGGAGCCGAGTACCTACGAGCAGTACTTC. It translates to CATSRGQEPSTYEQYF.

The chain employs TRBV5-1 and TRBJ2-3, with D uncertain. Germline CDR1 and CDR2: SGHRS and YFSETQ. V lost 0 bases and J 1 base, leaving 6 bases between the germline ends. This CDR3 is 14 amino acids long. CDR3 residues: CASSLDQRTDTQYF. CDR3 sequence (DNA): TGCGCCAGCAGCTTGGACCAGCGCACAGATACGCAGTATTTT.

V and J are TRBV27 and TRBJ2-1; 12 nucleotides line up with TRBD2. The junction had 4 bases not matched to a gene; V was cut back by 2 bases and J by 2 bases. The length of the CDR3 is 17 residues. The germline V gene has CDR1 MNHEY and CDR2 SMNVEV (reference sequence). In DNA form, the CDR3 reads TGTGCCAGCAGTTTAACGTCTAGCGGGAGGGCCTACAATGAGCAGTTCTTC. It yields the protein CASSLTSSGRAYNEQFF.

This rearrangement joins TRBV19 to TRBJ2-1; TRBD2 matches at 14 bases. The CDR3 sequence is 17 residues long. V was clipped by 5 bases and J by 2 bases; unmatched bases: 5. The germline V gene encodes CDR1 LNHDA and CDR2 SQIVND (reference sequence). The CDR3 nucleotides are TGTGCCAGTAGTGCCGGGACTAGCGGGAGCGCCTACAATGAGCAGTTCTTC. Translating gives CASSAGTSGSAYNEQFF.

The V and J genes are TRBV5-6 and TRBJ1-1, with 7 bases aligning to TRBD1. Germline V gene lookup returns CDR1 SGHDT and CDR2 YYEEEE. The CDR3 length is 18 residues. With V trimmed by 0 bases and J by 3 bases, 14 bases remained unmatched. The CDR3 spells CASSLGPIRGRLHTEAFF. For the CDR3, the DNA is TGTGCCAGCAGCTTGGGCCCCATTAGGGGGCGCCTTCACACTGAAGCTTTCTTT.

The CDR3 DNA is TGTGCCAGCGGCGGGGCCTACGAGCAGTACTTC. Translating it yields CASGGAYEQYF. The gene calls are TRBV7-2 and TRBJ2-7, with TRBD2 as a possible D gene (6 bases). The germline V gene encodes CDR1 SGHTA and CDR2 FQGNSA. The CDR3 length is 11 residues. V lost 8 bases, J lost 2 bases, and 7 bases lay in between.

Points on this clone: At the DNA level, this CDR3 is encoded by other sequences in the same sample as well. The gene calls are TRBV28 and TRBJ2-7; D is uncertain. Germline-derived CDR1 and CDR2 are MDHEN and SYDVKM. Trimming left V 2 bases short and J 4 bases short, with 6 bases between. CDR3 size: 12 residues. The CDR3: CASSLPHYEQYF. CDR3 DNA: TGTGCCAGCAGTTTACCCCATTACGAGCAGTACTTC.

This rearrangement joins TRBV2 to TRBJ2-3; weak D call: TRBD1 (5 bases). V lost 2 bases, J lost 4 bases, and 10 bases lay in between. CDR1 SNHLY and CDR2 FYNNEI come from the germline V gene. The length of the CDR3 is 14 residues. The CDR3 nucleotides are TGTGCCAGCAGTGAAAGCCACAGGTCAGATACGCAGTATTTT. Protein sequence: CASSESHRSDTQYF.

This clone was counted between two and nine times. CDR3 loop: CASSLRLAGHNEQFF. The CDR3 DNA reads as TGTGCCAGCAGCTTAAGACTAGCGGGACACAATGAGCAGTTCTTC. The V call is TRBV7-3, the J call TRBJ2-1; TRBD2 matches at 11 bases. The CDR3 contains 15 residues. Per the germline V gene, CDR1 is SGHTA and CDR2 is FQGTGA. The ends lost 1 base at V and 5 bases at J; junction bases unmatched: 1.

CDR3 nucleotides: TGTGCCAGCTCACCTCGGGGCGGGCTAGCGGGACATTACAATGAGCAGTTCTTC. Amino acids: CASSPRGGLAGHYNEQFF. This chain joins TRBV18 and TRBJ2-1; 9 nucleotides match TRBD2. In germline, CDR1 is KGHSH, CDR2 LQKENI. The CDR3 consists of 18 residues. V gave up 3 bases and J gave up 4 bases; unmatched junction bases: 13.

The rearrangement uses TRBV5-1 and TRBJ2-1, with 8 positions matching TRBD2. This CDR3 spans 18 amino acids. Germline assignment: CDR1 SGHRS and CDR2 YFSETQ. V lost 0 bases, J lost 7 bases, and 15 bases stayed unmatched. The CDR3 DNA follows: TGCGCCAGCAGCTTGGGGGGGACCACACCGGGACTAGTTAATGAGCAGTTCTTC. Residues: CASSLGGTTPGLVNEQFF.